A selection of T cell receptor beta chains follows, all from one sample in a study of T cell responses to AZD1222 COVID-19 vaccine. The repertoire was sequenced with immunoSEQ multiplex PCR; TCRdb's copy has only in-frame clones and lacks some. The repertoire holds 150,000 to 250,000 clones, with about 93% as singletons. The sample in question was peripheral blood, obtained 28 days after the second AZD1222 dose. These receptors were taken from an adult who received the AZD1222 COVID-19 vaccine. CDR3s include the opening cysteine and the closing phenylalanine or tryptophan.

CDR3 length | J gene | V gene | CDR3 protein
14 | TRBJ1-2 | TRBV5-4 | CASRPEGANYGYTF
18 | TRBJ1-1 | TRBV27 | CASSLSPFRRGPNTEAFF
13 | TRBJ2-7 | TRBV12-3/TRBV12-4 | CASSYTGRGEQYF
11 | TRBJ2-1 | TRBV6-5 | CASGSYNEQFF
13 | TRBJ2-1 | TRBV9 | CASSIGTGDEQFF
15 | TRBJ2-1 | TRBV3-1/TRBV3-2 | CASSQEDVGMDEQFF
14 | TRBJ2-5 | TRBV4-2 | CASSQDRAGETQYF
13 | TRBJ1-2 | TRBV7-9 | CASSFGAPRGYTF
17 | TRBJ2-3 | TRBV7-6 | CASSLWREGTHTDTQYF
16 | TRBJ1-5 | TRBV4-1 | CASSQDGGQGNQPQHF
16 | TRBJ1-3 | TRBV5-5 | CASSSVGPLSGNTIYF
15 | TRBJ1-6 | TRBV5-1 | CASSGGSADNSPLHF
17 | TRBJ2-5 | TRBV7-3 | CASSLTLRRVGKETQYF
14 | TRBJ1-4 | TRBV7-9 | CASSFQGYGEKLFF
17 | TRBJ2-3 | TRBV6-2/TRBV6-3 | CASSLGLAGLETDTQYF
13 | TRBJ2-7 | TRBV12-3/TRBV12-4 | CASSLNRDRLNHF
15 | TRBJ2-3 | TRBV5-1 | CASSSLAGETDTQYF
16 | TRBJ1-5 | TRBV28 | CASSEQLRVGNQPQHF
15 | TRBJ2-3 | TRBV7-9 | CASNLAGPSTDTQYF
17 | TRBJ1-5 | TRBV18 | CASSLMPGTGHNQPQHF
15 | TRBJ1-5 | TRBV6-2/TRBV6-3 | CASSPFQYSNQPQHF
17 | TRBJ2-2 | TRBV4-1 | CASSRLDMGFNTGELFF
14 | TRBJ1-6 | TRBV7-9 | CASSLEQGNSPLHF
13 | TRBJ1-1 | TRBV4-1 | CASSQDSQGEAFF
15 | TRBJ2-1 | TRBV6-2/TRBV6-3 | CASSYLAGGQNEQFF
16 | TRBJ2-3 | TRBV5-1 | CASRATGGFSTDTQYF
13 | TRBJ1-2 | TRBV12-3/TRBV12-4 | CASSLALREGYTF
12 | TRBJ2-1 | TRBV6-2/TRBV6-3 | CASSHPQNEQFF
14 | TRBJ1-5 | TRBV19 | CASSIVGRGQPQHF
16 | TRBJ1-1 | TRBV4-1 | CASSQGGAPRNTEAFF
19 | TRBJ2-5 | TRBV3-1/TRBV3-2 | CASSLGGSSGGAGQETQYF
13 | TRBJ2-5 | TRBV2 | CATQPRRTETQYF
14 | TRBJ1-2 | TRBV7-6 | CASSPAGTGVGYTF
13 | TRBJ1-6 | TRBV11-2 | CASSLVGGSPLHF
15 | TRBJ2-2 | TRBV11-2 | CASSLGSGGIGELFF
15 | TRBJ2-4 | TRBV11-2 | CASSLALRGKNIQYF
16 | TRBJ1-5 | TRBV10-2 | CASSEGVGPEMRPQHF